A selection of T cell receptor beta chains follows, all from one sample in a study of tumor-infiltrating lymphocytes in oesophageal squamous cell carcinoma. Via MiXCR, TCRdb re-called the PCR reads, giving one row per CDR3 protein. The data show about 13,000 distinct CDR3 sequences, with 51% seen just once and roughly an eighth held by the top ten. The source material was blood. These receptors originate from a female donor with esophageal squamous cell carcinoma. Each CDR3 is given with its conserved first and last residue. D genes are given only for firm matches. The listing skips clone size in some rows; elsewhere it reads once, few, many or a size class.

abundance	v_gene	j_gene	d_gene	CDR3nt	CDR3aa
NA	TRBV5-8	TRBJ2-1	TRBD1	TGTGCCAGCAGCTTGAGACAGGGGGCGCGGGGCAATGAGCAGTTCTTC	CASSLRQGARGNEQFF
NA	TRBV12-5	TRBJ2-3	TRBD2	TGTGCTAGTGGTCCCCCCCTCGGACTAGCGGGGATGGATACGCAGTATTTT	CASGPPLGLAGMDTQYF
few	TRBV10-2	TRBJ2-6	TRBD2	TGCGCCAGCATCGGACTAGCGGGAGGGCCCTCTGGGGCCAACGTCCTGACTTTC	CASIGLAGGPSGANVLTF
NA	TRBV5-4	TRBJ2-3	NA	TGTGCCAGCAGATCCTCGGGGACTAGCACAGATACGCAGTATTTT	CASRSSGTSTDTQYF
NA	TRBV12-3/TRBV12-4	TRBJ2-7	NA	TGTGCCAGCAGTTTAGTGGGGGTCCCCTACGAGCAGTACTTC	CASSLVGVPYEQYF
once	TRBV6-8	TRBJ1-2	NA	TGTGCCAGCAGTTACGGGCAGGGGCAAATCTATGGCTACACCTTC	CASSYGQGQIYGYTF
NA	TRBV7-1	TRBJ2-6	NA	TGTGCCAGCAGCCCGAGGACATTGGGTCATGGGGCCAACGTCCTGACTTTC	CASSPRTLGHGANVLTF
medium-sized	TRBV6-1	TRBJ2-7	TRBD1	TGTGCCAGCAGTGATCCGATCAGGGGGTCCTACGAGCAGTACTTC	CASSDPIRGSYEQYF
NA	TRBV7-4	TRBJ2-2	NA	TGTGCCAGCAGCTTAGCCCCAGGGTCCGGGGAGCTGTTTTTT	CASSLAPGSGELFF
once	TRBV6-6	TRBJ2-2	NA	TGTGCCAGCAGTTACAGGGGGGACACCGGGGAGCTGTTTTTT	CASSYRGDTGELFF
many	TRBV5-1	TRBJ2-7	TRBD2	TGCGCCAGCAGCTTTTTCGCTAGCGGGGGTCGTAACGAGCAGTACTTC	CASSFFASGGRNEQYF
medium-sized	TRBV12-3/TRBV12-4	TRBJ1-2	TRBD1	TGTGCCAGCAGTGCACAGGGGGCCCTTAACTATGGCTACACCTTC	CASSAQGALNYGYTF
NA	TRBV7-2	TRBJ2-7	NA	TGTGCCAGCAGCTCACGGAGATCCTTTGGGAGCTCCTACGAGCAGTACTTC	CASSSRRSFGSSYEQYF
medium-sized	TRBV11-2	TRBJ1-6	TRBD1	TGTGCCAGCAGCTTAATAGACAGGGGAGTCCCCCTCCACTTT	CASSLIDRGVPLHF
once	TRBV7-8	TRBJ2-1	NA	TGTGCCAGCAGCTATCTGGCCCAACATGGTTCCTACAATGAGCAGTTCTTC	CASSYLAQHGSYNEQFF
few	TRBV7-9	TRBJ2-1	TRBD1	TGTGCCAGCAGCCAGGGGACAGCGAACTACAATGAGCAGTTCTTC	CASSQGTANYNEQFF
NA	TRBV11-2	TRBJ1-2	TRBD1	TGTGCCAGCAGCTTGGGGGACAGGGGGCGTAATGACTATGGCTACACCTTC	CASSLGDRGRNDYGYTF
NA	TRBV5-8	TRBJ2-7	NA	TGTGCCAGAAGCTTCTCGAAGGGGCAACCGTACGAGCAGTACTTC	CARSFSKGQPYEQYF
NA	TRBV12-3/TRBV12-4	TRBJ2-2	NA	TGTGCCAGCAGCCCCGCCGGAGCGAACACCGGGGAGCTGTTTTTT	CASSPAGANTGELFF
medium-sized	TRBV7-9	TRBJ2-1	TRBD2	TGTGCCAGCAGCTCTATTCCGGGACTAGAAGAGCAGTTCTTC	CASSSIPGLEEQFF
NA	TRBV7-2	TRBJ1-1	NA	TGTGCCAGCAGCTTAGCCCCCAGGTTGAACACTGAAGCTTTCTTT	CASSLAPRLNTEAFF
NA	TRBV7-9	TRBJ2-3	NA	TGTGCCAGCAGCTTTTTTGCGGGAAGCACAGATACGCAGTATTTT	CASSFFAGSTDTQYF
many	TRBV12-3/TRBV12-4	TRBJ1-2	NA	TGTGCCAGCAGTTTGAAGGGACGGGGCGACTATGGCTACACCTTC	CASSLKGRGDYGYTF
NA	TRBV7-8	TRBJ2-7	TRBD2	TGTGCCAGCAGCCTCAGAGCGGGAGACGGCTACGAGCAGTACTTC	CASSLRAGDGYEQYF
few	TRBV7-2	TRBJ2-1	TRBD1	TGTGCCAGCAGCTTAGGGGGGACAGGGGACAACTTC	CASSLGGTGDNF
NA	TRBV7-6	TRBJ2-7	TRBD1	TGTGCCAGCAGCTTAGCGGGACAGGGAAAGTACTTC	CASSLAGQGKYF
many	TRBV10-2	TRBJ2-5	NA	TGCGCCAGCAGTGAGTCGGGACTTGGGGAGACCCAGTACTTC	CASSESGLGETQYF
NA	TRBV12-3/TRBV12-4	TRBJ2-5	TRBD2	TGTGCCAGCAGAGAGAGCGGGAGGGACAATGAGCAGTACTTC	CASRESGRDNEQYF